This TCR beta chain appears in the sequencing data of a study of T-cell reconstitution after alpha-beta-depleted transplantation in children. With V trimmed by 3 bases and J by 2 bases, 8 bases remained unmatched. Germline V gene data show CDR1 as SGHDT and CDR2 as YYEEEE. This CDR3 comprises 15 residues. Preparing the TCRbeta library involved the use of unique molecular identifiers. One entry per CDR3 protein, called by TCRdb with MiXCR from the PCR reads. The sample shows about 610,000 distinct CDR3 sequences, about 10% of them seen only once. This clonotype was sampled from a human donor who donated a stem cell graft to a child with acute myeloid leukemia. Material: PBMCs from the stem cell graft donor, obtained from the stem cell graft. The chain links TRBV5-6 to TRBJ2-7; TRBD1 matches at 7 bases. CDR3 DNA sequence: TGTGCCAGCAGCTCAGGAAGGGGGCAGACCTACGAGCAGTACTTC. It encodes CASSSGRGQTYEQYF.